Following are 27 T cell receptor beta chains from one sample sequenced in a study of CD8 T cells in Susac syndrome. RNA amounts of about 0.5 to 1 ug underwent reverse transcription with random hexamers. TCRdb fed the immunoSEQ multiplex PCR reads into MiXCR, producing one record per CDR3 protein. The table shows 70,000 or so distinct CDR3 sequences, with roughly 94% occurring only once. Sample: CD8+ T cells from PBMCs. The receptors here all came from a human donor in good health.

This clonotype appeared once. This sequence joins TRBV5-1 and TRBJ2-7; 9 bases map to TRBD1. Germline V gene sequence: CDR1 SGHRS, CDR2 YFSETQ. The CDR3 consists of 15 residues. The junction had 8 bases not matched to a gene; V was cut back by 4 bases and J by 3 bases. CDR3 amino acids: CASSEPTGGFYEQYF. The DNA of the CDR3 is TGCGCCAGCAGCGAACCGACAGGGGGTTTCTACGAGCAGTACTTC.

This rearrangement joins TRBV5-1 to TRBJ2-7; D possibly corresponds to TRBD2 (6 bases). In germline, CDR1 is SGHRS, CDR2 YFSETQ. Trimming shortened V by 2 bases and J by 3 bases, and 9 bases separated the two germline ends. The CDR3 loop spans 13 amino acids. The CDR3 nucleotides read TGCGCCAGCAGCTTCGCCGGGAGCTACGAGCAGTACTTC. Amino acids: CASSFAGSYEQYF.

This clonotype was seen a single time. This chain links TRBV2 with TRBJ1-2; tentatively, D is TRBD1 (5 bases). This CDR3 has 16 residues. The germline CDR1 and CDR2 sequences are SNHLY and FYNNEI. The V gene lost 3 bases and the J gene lost 1 base, with 15 bases spanning the gap. The CDR3 nucleotides are TGTGCCAGCAGTGACTCCGGGACCGCACTTAACTATGGCTACACCTTC. Residues: CASSDSGTALNYGYTF.

The chain is built from TRBV19 and TRBJ2-7, with D unresolved. Germline values: CDR1 LNHDA, CDR2 SQIVND (reference sequence). The CDR3 has 13 amino acids. V lost 4 bases and J lost 2, with 9 bases in between. CDR3 bases: TGTGCCAGTAGTAACGGCGTAACCTACGAGCAGTACTTC. It codes for CASSNGVTYEQYF.

The chain uses TRBV12-3 or TRBV12-4 and TRBJ2-5; D gene ambiguous. V shed 4 bases and J shed 5 bases, with 14 bases lying between them. The CDR3 consists of 14 residues. The CDR3 sequence is CASSSPTTRETQYF. In nucleotides, the CDR3 is TGTGCCAGCAGTTCCCCTACGACCCGGGAGACCCAGTACTTC.

The J gene is TRBJ2-7, the V gene TRBV7-3; D gene ambiguous. With 5 bases removed from V and 3 bases from J, the gap between germline ends came to 14 bases. The germline V gene has CDR1 SGHTA and CDR2 FQGTGA. The length of the CDR3 is 14 residues. CDR3 nucleotides: TGTGCCAGCAGCCCGGATGCAGCGATCTACGAGCAGTACTTC. It encodes CASSPDAAIYEQYF.

The genes are TRBV5-1 and TRBJ2-6, with unresolved D. This CDR3 spans 16 amino acids. The V and J ends lost 4 bases and 0 bases respectively, with 11 bases between them. The germline gives CDR1 SGHRS, CDR2 YFSETQ. The CDR3 sequence: CASSRTPASGANVLTF. The CDR3 DNA sequence: TGCGCCAGCAGCCGAACACCAGCCTCTGGGGCCAACGTCCTGACTTTC.

This chain connects TRBV30 to TRBJ2-5, with 8 bases lining up with TRBD1. This CDR3 has 14 residues. V dropped 5 bases and J dropped 0; count of bases not matched to a gene: 5. Germline lookup yields CDR1 GTSNPN and CDR2 SVGIG (reference sequence). CDR3 DNA: TGTGCCTGGGTCGACAGGGGAGACCAAGAGACCCAGTACTTC. It is translated as CAWVDRGDQETQYF.

This sequence joins TRBV4-1 and TRBJ1-3; D unclear. The V end lost 1 base, the J end lost 4 bases, and 8 bases lay between the germline ends. The CDR3 runs to 14 residues. Germline loops: CDR1 MGHRA, CDR2 YSYEKL. The CDR3 bases are TGCGCCAGCAGCCAAGGGGAGGAAGGAAACACCATATATTTT. Protein sequence: CASSQGEEGNTIYF.

The V and J genes are TRBV27 and TRBJ1-1; D ambiguous. CDR3 length equals 14 residues. Trimming removed 5 bases from V and 1 base from J, with 11 bases in between. In germline, CDR1 is MNHEY, CDR2 SMNVEV (reference sequence). CDR3 in amino acids: CASSKGLTNTEAFF. The DNA of the CDR3 is TGTGCCAGCAGTAAAGGACTAACGAACACTGAAGCTTTCTTT.

The CDR3: CAWGGVGYEQFF. The CDR3 DNA is TGTGCCTGGGGTGGGGTCGGCTATGAGCAGTTCTTC. V and J are TRBV30 and TRBJ2-1; D call uncertain. The germline gives CDR1 GTSNPN, CDR2 SVGIG (reference sequence). This CDR3 spans 12 amino acids. The V end was cut by 5 bases, the J end by 8 bases, with 13 bases between.

V is TRBV29-1 and J is TRBJ1-1, with D uncertain. Germline CDR1 SQVTM, CDR2 ANQGSEA. The CDR3 spans 12 residues. Trimming left V 7 bases short and J 0 bases short, with 9 bases between. CDR3: CSAVGLNTEAFF. The CDR3 coding sequence is TGCAGCGCGGTAGGACTGAACACTGAAGCTTTCTTT.

CDR3 in DNA: TGTGCCAGTAGTAGGTCGGAGACCCACACAGATACGCAGTATTTT. Amino acid sequence: CASSRSETHTDTQYF. V usage is TRBV19 and J usage is TRBJ2-3; D is uncertain. Between the trimmed V and J ends, which lost 4 bases and 2 bases, there was a span of 13 bases. This CDR3 is 15 amino acids long. Per the germline V gene, CDR1 is LNHDA and CDR2 is SQIVND (reference sequence).

V usage is TRBV28 and J usage is TRBJ1-5; D uncertain. This CDR3 region has 12 residues. CDR1 and CDR2 from the germline V gene are MDHEN and SYDVKM. Deletions cut 6 bases from V and 8 bases from J, with 11 bases between. The CDR3 region is CASSTVREPQHF. In DNA, the CDR3 is TGTGCCAGCAGCACTGTTCGTGAGCCCCAGCATTTT. Full variable domain (outside the CDR3, taken from reference TRBV28 and TRBJ1-5): DVKVTQSSRYLVKRTGEKVFLECVQDMDHENMFWYRQDPGLGLRLIYFSYDVKMKEKGDIPEGYSVSREKKERFSLILESASTNQTSMYLCASSTVREPQHFGDGTRLSIL.

Here the CDR3 DNA reads TGTGCCAGCAGTTTAGACAGGGGGCTAAATCAGCCCCAGCATTTT. Encoded protein: CASSLDRGLNQPQHF. The chain couples TRBV6-6 to TRBJ1-5, with TRBD1 matching 10 bases. CDR1 is MNHNY and CDR2 is SVGAGI in the germline V gene (reference sequence). The CDR3 has 15 residues. Unmatched junction bases numbered 4, after V lost 4 bases and J lost 4 bases.

This rearrangement joins TRBV7-8 to TRBJ2-5, with D perhaps assigned TRBD1 or TRBD2 (6 bases each). This CDR3 is built from 16 residues. V lost 2 bases, J lost 1 base, and 14 bases lay in between. Germline V CDR1 and CDR2: SGHVS, FQNEAQ. Here the CDR3 reads CASSLNSGRGQETQYF. CDR3 nucleotides: TGTGCCAGCAGCTTAAATAGCGGCAGGGGCCAAGAGACCCAGTACTTC. The full variable domain, with the rest looked up from reference TRBV7-8 and TRBJ2-5, is GAGVSQSPRYKVAKRGQDVALRCDPISGHVSLFWYQQALGQGPEFLTYFQNEAQLDKSGLPSDRFFAERPEGSVSTLKIQRTQQEDSAVYLCASSLNSGRGQETQYFGPGTRLLVL.

In this sample, this clonotype turned up once. This chain joins TRBV14 and TRBJ2-1; D might be TRBD2 (5 bases). V was cut by 4 bases and J by 5 bases, with 18 bases left in between. The CDR3 contains 16 residues. Germline CDR1 and CDR2: SGHDN and FVKESK. The CDR3 is CASSLAEGLADNEQFF. CDR3 bases: TGTGCCAGCAGCCTGGCCGAAGGCCTAGCAGACAATGAGCAGTTCTTC.

The sample holds one count of this clonotype. V usage is TRBV27 and J usage is TRBJ2-7, with D perhaps matching TRBD2 (6 bases). The germline CDR1 and CDR2 sequences are MNHEY and SMNVEV (reference sequence). The CDR3 totals 13 residues. The V end was cut by 5 bases, the J end by 3 bases, with 11 bases between. Here the CDR3 DNA reads TGTGCCAGCAGTCCCCGCGGGAACTACGAGCAGTACTTC. This sequence encodes CASSPRGNYEQYF.

The J gene is TRBJ1-1, the V gene TRBV6-5, with 7 bases lining up with TRBD1. V gave up 2 bases and J gave up 5 bases; unmatched junction bases: 5. Germline V gives CDR1 MNHEY, CDR2 SVGAGI. The CDR3 sequence is 14 residues long. CDR3 bases: TGTGCCAGCAGTTACCTCAGGGGGGGTACTGAAGCTTTCTTT. It specifies CASSYLRGGTEAFF.

The chain carries TRBV2 and TRBJ1-4; tentative D call: TRBD1 (6 bases). V lost 8 bases to trimming and J lost 5 bases, with 12 bases between them. In germline, CDR1 is SNHLY, CDR2 FYNNEI. CDR3 length: 13 residues. In DNA form, the CDR3 reads TGTGCCAGCGACGCCGGGACAAATGAAAAACTGTTTTTT. This gives the protein CASDAGTNEKLFF. Combining the CDR3 with reference TRBV2 and TRBJ1-4 gives the whole variable domain EPEVTQTPSHQVTQMGQEVILRCVPISNHLYFYWYRQILGQKVEFLVSFYNNEISEKSEIFDDQFSVERPDGSNFTLKIRSTKLEDSAMYFCASDAGTNEKLFFGSGTQLSVL.

The chain employs TRBV20-1 and TRBJ1-5; D call uncertain. Per the germline V gene, CDR1 is DFQATT and CDR2 is SNEGSKA (reference sequence). V was clipped by 6 bases and J by 7 bases, with 13 bases between them. This CDR3 is built from 12 residues. Written as DNA, the CDR3 is TGCAGTGCGAGACAAGGGAGCCAGCCCCAGCATTTT. This encodes CSARQGSQPQHF.

This clonotype is a singleton in its sample. This chain uses TRBV13 with TRBJ1-2; TRBD1 agrees at 9 bases. Germline CDR1 and CDR2: PRHDT and FYEKMQ (reference sequence). The CDR3 covers 14 residues. After removal of 5 bases from V and 6 bases from J, the junction contained 7 bases not matched to a gene. CDR3 amino acids: CASSADRGVHGYTF. The CDR3 DNA reads as TGTGCCAGCAGCGCGGACAGGGGAGTCCATGGCTACACCTTC. Full variable domain (remainder filled in from reference TRBV13 and TRBJ1-2): AAGVIQSPRHLIKEKRETATLKCYPIPRHDTVYWYQQGPGQDPQFLISFYEKMQSDKGSIPDRFSAQQFSDYHSELNMSSLELGDSALYFCASSADRGVHGYTFGSGTRLTVV.

This chain links TRBV27 with TRBJ2-7; D possibly uses TRBD1 or TRBD2 (5 bases each). Germline V gene lookup returns CDR1 MNHEY and CDR2 SMNVEV (reference sequence). Trimming shortened V by 0 bases and J by 5 bases, and 11 bases separated the two germline ends. The CDR3 is made up of 14 amino acids. CDR3 protein: CASSLSIGDHEQYF. The CDR3 nucleotides read TGTGCCAGCAGTTTATCGATCGGGGACCACGAGCAGTACTTC.

The chain employs TRBV4-3 and TRBJ2-5; 7 nucleotides agree with TRBD1. This CDR3 is 15 amino acids long. The germline V gene encodes CDR1 LGHNA and CDR2 YSLEER. V lost 4 bases and J lost 6; bases outside the gene matches: 11. The CDR3 spells CASSLHRGRVKTQYF. The DNA of the CDR3 is TGCGCCAGCAGCCTCCACAGGGGCCGAGTAAAGACCCAGTACTTC.

This chain links TRBV27 with TRBJ1-2; tentatively, D is TRBD1 (6 bases). The length of the CDR3 is 15 residues. CDR1 is MNHEY, CDR2 SMNVEV, per germline (reference sequence). V lost 3 bases and J 8 bases, leaving 19 bases between the germline ends. CDR3 loop: CASSFHDRSLDGYTF. DNA for the CDR3: TGTGCCAGCAGTTTTCACGACAGGAGTTTGGACGGCTACACCTTC.

The gene calls are TRBV7-3 and TRBJ2-2; 8 bases align to TRBD1. The CDR3 is 17 residues long. V lost 2 bases, J lost 6 bases, and 11 bases stayed unmatched. Germline V CDR1 and CDR2: SGHTA, FQGTGA. This CDR3 reads CASSLGPSSGGAGELFF. In DNA, the CDR3 is TGTGCCAGCAGCTTAGGGCCCTCTTCAGGGGGCGCCGGGGAGCTGTTTTTT.

This clonotype was detected only a few times. The V and J genes are TRBV7-9 and TRBJ2-5, with 7 bases aligning to TRBD1. This CDR3 region has 15 residues. Germline CDR1 SEHNR, CDR2 FQNEAQ (reference sequence). V was clipped by 5 bases and J by 2 bases; unmatched bases: 8. This chain's CDR3 is CASSPPRTGQETQYF. The CDR3, as DNA: TGTGCCAGCAGCCCCCCCCGGACAGGACAAGAGACCCAGTACTTC.